This TCR beta chain was sequenced in a study of OX40 agonist ivuxolimab in advanced cancers. From germline, CDR1 is MNHNY and CDR2 SVGAGI (reference sequence). This CDR3 is 15 amino acids long. V lost 6 bases and J 9 bases, leaving 21 bases between the germline ends. Assay used: immunoSEQ multiplex PCR; TCRdb lists only in-frame clones, some missing. Of roughly 93,000 clones in the sample, about 84% were seen once. This TCR came from an adult with an advanced solid tumor such as melanoma, head and neck, liver or kidney cancer. The rearrangement joins TRBV6-6 to TRBJ1-5; unclear D gene. Sequenced material: CD4+ or CD8+ T cells sorted from blood, taken in a trial of the OX40 agonist ivuxolimab. CDR3 in amino acids: CASRPGEERVRPQHF. Here the CDR3 DNA reads TGTGCCAGCAGACCTGGCGAGGAACGGGTGCGGCCCCAGCATTTT.